This TCR beta chain was recorded in a study of blood T cell repertoires in COVID-19. Germline-derived CDR1 and CDR2 are MNHEY and SVGAGI. CDR3 length: 14 amino acids. V was trimmed by 7 bases and J by 8 bases, leaving 20 bases between them. Per the original methods: Estimates of nucleated cell counts were drawn from the amplification of reference gene primers. Libraries were prepared by immunoSEQ multiplex PCR; TCRdb keeps only in-frame clonotypes and omits some of them. V, J and clone size are taken as reported in that table, and D and trimming were inferred from the DNA itself. Found here are about 230,000 clones, around 82% of them singletons; the top ten hold roughly 8.7%.

The rearrangement joins TRBV6-5 to TRBJ1-1, with D possibly being TRBD1 (6 bases). The sequenced sample consisted of peripheral blood. The receptor's source is a man aged 35-49 years with active or convalescent COVID-19. As DNA, the CDR3 is TGTGCCAGCATTTCCCTTAGGGGGACGCTCGAAGCTTTCTTT. Its protein is CASISLRGTLEAFF.